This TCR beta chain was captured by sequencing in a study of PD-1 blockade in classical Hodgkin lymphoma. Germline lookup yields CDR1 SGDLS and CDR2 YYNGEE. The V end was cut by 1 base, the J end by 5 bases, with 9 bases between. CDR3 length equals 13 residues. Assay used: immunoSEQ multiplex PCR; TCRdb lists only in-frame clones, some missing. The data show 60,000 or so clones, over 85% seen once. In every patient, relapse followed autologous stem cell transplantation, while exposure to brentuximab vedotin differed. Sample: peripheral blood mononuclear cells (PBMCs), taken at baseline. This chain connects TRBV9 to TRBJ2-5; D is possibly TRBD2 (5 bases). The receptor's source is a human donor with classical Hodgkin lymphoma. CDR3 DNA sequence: TGTGCCAGCAGCGTAAGCCCGGGGGAGACCCAGTACTTC. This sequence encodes CASSVSPGETQYF.